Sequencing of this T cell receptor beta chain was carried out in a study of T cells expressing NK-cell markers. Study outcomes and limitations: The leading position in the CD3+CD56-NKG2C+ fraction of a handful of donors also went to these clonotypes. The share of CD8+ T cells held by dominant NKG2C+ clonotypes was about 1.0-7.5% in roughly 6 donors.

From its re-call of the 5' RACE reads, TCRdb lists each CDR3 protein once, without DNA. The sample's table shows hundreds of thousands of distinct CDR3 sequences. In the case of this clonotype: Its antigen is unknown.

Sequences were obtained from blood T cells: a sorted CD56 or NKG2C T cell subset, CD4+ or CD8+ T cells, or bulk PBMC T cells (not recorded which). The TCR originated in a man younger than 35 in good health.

The CDR3 here is CASRNDLKLSTDTQYF. The chain links TRBV6-2 or TRBV6-3 to TRBJ2-3. Looked up from germline, CDR1 is MNHEY and CDR2 is SVGEGT. CDR3 length equals 16 residues.